These 24 T cell receptor beta chains were sequenced from one sample in a study of cytomegalovirus exposure and HLA in healthy donors. PCR was performed using 60 Vbeta and 13 Jbeta primers. Repertoires were generated with immunoSEQ multiplex PCR, while TCRdb's copy carries only in-frame clones and drops some. The data show about 150,000 clones, about 88% seen once. Sequenced input: PBMCs. Every receptor here comes from a woman younger than 35 in good health and CMV-seronegative.

This rearrangement joins TRBV18 to TRBJ2-3, with 8 bases matching TRBD2. In germline, CDR1 is KGHSH, CDR2 LQKENI. The CDR3 loop spans 18 amino acids. The V and J ends lost 4 bases and 0 bases, in that order; junction bases with no gene match: 12. The CDR3 protein is CASSLKITSGASTDTQYF. As DNA, the CDR3 is TGTGCCAGCTCACTCAAGATTACTAGCGGCGCTAGCACAGATACGCAGTATTTT.

The rearrangement uses TRBV28 and TRBJ2-1; possibly TRBD1 for D (5 bases). Germline loops: CDR1 MDHEN, CDR2 SYDVKM. The CDR3 is 12 residues long. V was pared by 1 base and J by 12 bases, with 10 bases between. The CDR3 DNA reads as TGTGCCAGCAGTTTATACAGGCAAGGGCAGTTCTTC. It specifies CASSLYRQGQFF.

The chain carries TRBV19 and TRBJ1-4; D is possibly TRBD1 (6 bases). V dropped 4 bases and J dropped 2 bases, with 11 bases sitting between them. Germline V gene lookup returns CDR1 LNHDA and CDR2 SQIVND (reference sequence). CDR3 length: 15 residues. CDR3 sequence reads: CASSTGVWTNEKLFF. The DNA of the CDR3 is TGTGCCAGTAGTACAGGGGTCTGGACTAATGAAAAACTGTTTTTT.

CDR3 in amino acids: CASSFGTSGGTDTQYF. The CDR3 bases are TGCGCCAGCAGCTTCGGGACTAGCGGGGGCACAGATACGCAGTATTTT. The chain uses TRBV5-1 and TRBJ2-3; 13 positions agree with TRBD2. Germline V CDR1 and CDR2: SGHRS, YFSETQ. V was pared by 2 bases and J by 1 base, with 1 base of the junction left unmatched. The CDR3 runs to 16 residues.

V is TRBV19 and J is TRBJ1-4; D not certain. Trimming removed 7 bases from V and 8 bases from J, with 17 bases in between. Germline CDR1 is LNHDA and CDR2 is SQIVND (reference sequence). The CDR3 loop spans 14 amino acids. The CDR3 reads CASKPRGSREKLFF. CDR3 DNA: TGTGCCAGTAAACCTAGAGGGAGTCGGGAAAAACTGTTTTTT.

The chain links TRBV29-1 to TRBJ2-5, with TRBD1 matching over 7 bases. J gave up 4 bases and V 7 bases, and 6 bases lay outside the gene matches. CDR3 length: 12 amino acids. Germline V CDR1 and CDR2: SQVTM, ANQGSEA. CDR3 DNA: TGCAGCGCCCCAAACAGGGGAGAGACCCAGTACTTC. Translating gives CSAPNRGETQYF.

CDR3 residues: CASSNRGYNEQFF. In nucleotides, the CDR3 is TGTGCCAGCAGCAATCGGGGTTACAATGAGCAGTTCTTC. This chain joins TRBV11-1 and TRBJ2-1; TRBD2 is a possible D gene (5 bases). Trimming left V 5 bases short and J 4 bases short, with 9 bases between. Germline CDR1 is SGHAT and CDR2 is FQDESV (reference sequence). The CDR3 consists of 13 residues. The entire variable domain, with the rest obtained from reference TRBV11-1 and TRBJ2-1, is as follows: EAEVAQSPRYKITEKSQAVAFWCDPISGHATLYWYRQILGQGPELLVQFQDESVVDDSQLPKDRFSAERLKGVDSTLKIQPAELGDSAMYLCASSNRGYNEQFFGPGTRLTVL.

The chain is built from TRBV7-2 and TRBJ2-7, with D perhaps matching TRBD2 (6 bases). Per germline, CDR1 SGHTA and CDR2 FQGNSA. The CDR3 spans 15 residues. Between the trimmed V and J ends, which lost 1 base and 4 bases, there was a span of 14 bases. The CDR3 is CASSLDPGVGYEQYF. CDR3 bases: TGTGCCAGCAGCTTAGACCCGGGAGTAGGATACGAGCAGTACTTC.

The chain uses TRBV5-4 and TRBJ2-7; 7 nucleotides align to TRBD1. V lost 0 bases to trimming and J lost 2 bases; unmatched junction nucleotides: 5. The CDR3 consists of 15 residues. CDR1 is SGHNT and CDR2 is YYREEE in the germline V gene (reference sequence). CDR3 sequence reads: CASSLGQGGTYEQYF. Written as DNA, the CDR3 is TGTGCCAGCAGCTTGGGACAGGGTGGGACCTACGAGCAGTACTTC.

The J gene is TRBJ2-7, the V gene TRBV5-1; 8 bases line up with TRBD1. V was clipped by 2 bases and J by 7 bases; unmatched bases: 2. The CDR3 has 12 amino acids. CDR1 is SGHRS, CDR2 YFSETQ, per germline. For the CDR3, the DNA is TGCGCCAGCAGCTTCGGACAGGGAGAGCAGTACTTC. This codes for CASSFGQGEQYF.

J is TRBJ1-6 and V is TRBV10-3, with D maybe TRBD1 (6 bases). The V gene's germline CDR1 is ENHRY and CDR2 SYGVKD. This CDR3 region has 13 residues. Deletions cut 4 bases from V and 5 bases from J, with 6 bases between. The CDR3 DNA reads as TGTGCCATCAGTGGACAGGATAATTCACCCCTCCACTTT. It yields the protein CAISGQDNSPLHF.

This chain connects TRBV27 to TRBJ1-1; tentatively, D is TRBD1 (5 bases). The CDR3 loop spans 16 amino acids. CDR1 and CDR2 (germline): MNHEY, SMNVEV (reference sequence). Between the trimmed V and J ends, which lost 5 bases and 4 bases, there was a span of 20 bases. The CDR3 is CASSRYGGGGSTEAFF. The CDR3 DNA is TGTGCCAGCAGTCGATATGGCGGGGGAGGTAGCACTGAAGCTTTCTTT.

This clone has just one count. The CDR3 spells CASSLTRDTQYF. CDR3 sequence (DNA): TGTGCCAGCAGTTTAACGAGGGATACGCAGTATTTT. V is TRBV27 and J is TRBJ2-3; D uncertain. The CDR3 totals 12 residues. V lost 2 bases to trimming and J lost 6 bases, with 6 bases between them. CDR1 and CDR2 (germline): MNHEY, SMNVEV (reference sequence).

The CDR3 is CARITLSSGSPYEQYF. Here the CDR3 DNA reads TGTGCCAGAATCACCCTATCTAGCGGGTCCCCCTACGAGCAGTACTTC. The V call is TRBV7-5, the J call TRBJ2-7; no DNA check was done on the table's D call, TRBD2. TRBV7-5 represents a pseudogene. CDR3 length equals 16 residues.

J is TRBJ1-1 and V is TRBV28, with 8 positions matching TRBD1. The germline V gene encodes CDR1 MDHEN and CDR2 SYDVKM. V lost 4 bases to trimming and J lost 4 bases; unmatched junction nucleotides: 8. This CDR3 region has 15 residues. For the CDR3, the DNA is TGTGCCAGCAGTTCCTACGGACAGGGCGGCACTGAAGCTTTCTTT. Amino acid sequence: CASSSYGQGGTEAFF. Using reference TRBV28 and TRBJ1-1 for the parts outside the CDR3, the full variable domain is DVKVTQSSRYLVKRTGEKVFLECVQDMDHENMFWYRQDPGLGLRLIYFSYDVKMKEKGDIPEGYSVSREKKERFSLILESASTNQTSMYLCASSSYGQGGTEAFFGQGTRLTVV.

The rearrangement joins TRBV7-8 to TRBJ2-3; 8 nucleotides line up with TRBD2. V lost 5 bases to trimming and J lost 7 bases; unmatched junction nucleotides: 14. CDR1 SGHVS and CDR2 FQNEAQ come from the germline V gene. The CDR3 length is 16 residues. For the CDR3, the DNA is TGTGCCAGCAGCGAGTCCCGTCAGCGGGAGATGTATACGCAGTATTTT. Its translation: CASSESRQREMYTQYF.

The chain carries TRBV18 and TRBJ1-6; the D is unclear. With 8 bases removed from V and 7 bases from J, the gap between germline ends came to 12 bases. Looked up from germline, CDR1 is KGHSH and CDR2 is LQKENI. The CDR3 length is 13 residues. CDR3 amino acids: CASQSGINSPLHF. The CDR3 nucleotides are TGTGCCAGCCAATCCGGGATCAATTCACCCCTCCACTTT. The complete variable domain, with remaining parts taken from reference TRBV18 and TRBJ1-6, reads NAGVMQNPRHLVRRRGQEARLRCSPMKGHSHVYWYRQLPEEGLKFMVYLQKENIIDESGMPKERFSAEFPKEGPSILRIQQVVRGDSAAYFCASQSGINSPLHFGNGTRLTVT.

V and J are TRBV11-2 and TRBJ2-1; the match to TRBD2 covers 8 bases. The CDR3 is made up of 15 amino acids. The trim removed 5 bases at V and 6 bases at J, leaving 9 bases unmatched. Germline CDR1 and CDR2: SGHAT and FQNNGV. The CDR3 DNA reads as TGTGCCAGCAGCACCGGGACTAGTTTACTCAATGAGCAGTTCTTC. Amino acids: CASSTGTSLLNEQFF.

The chain combines TRBV4-1 with TRBJ2-4; D not certain. The CDR3 extends over 14 amino acids. V was cut by 4 bases and J by 0 bases, with 7 bases left in between. Germline lookup yields CDR1 MGHRA and CDR2 YSYEKL. The CDR3 loop is CASSPVLAKNIQYF. The DNA for the CDR3 is TGCGCCAGCAGCCCGGTTCTAGCCAAAAACATTCAGTACTTC.

A note on this clone: The sample holds other DNA sequences that translate to the same CDR3. V gene TRBV12-5 combines with J gene TRBJ1-5, with TRBD1 as a possible D gene (6 bases). CDR1 and CDR2 from the germline V gene are LGHNT and FRNRAP. Trimming left V 3 bases short and J 5 bases short, with 8 bases between. The CDR3 extends over 13 amino acids. The CDR3 DNA is TGTGCTAGTGGTTTAGAGGGGGATCAGCCCCAGCATTTT. Translated, it gives CASGLEGDQPQHF.

This chain joins TRBV30 and TRBJ2-5; 9 nucleotides line up with TRBD2. Germline CDR1 reads GTSNPN; CDR2 reads SVGIG (reference sequence). This CDR3 spans 14 amino acids. V lost 5 bases to trimming and J lost 5 bases; unmatched junction nucleotides: 9. The CDR3 bases are TGTGCCTGGGCGGTGCGGGGGGGCTGGGAGACCCAGTACTTC. This codes for CAWAVRGGWETQYF.

Here the CDR3 reads CASSIRTGTGNTIYF. The CDR3, as DNA: TGTGCCAGTAGTATCCGGACAGGGACTGGAAACACCATATATTTT. The chain couples TRBV19 to TRBJ1-3, with 8 bases that match TRBD1. CDR1 and CDR2 (germline): LNHDA, SQIVND (reference sequence). This CDR3 comprises 15 residues. The junction had 3 bases not matched to a gene; V was cut back by 3 bases and J by 2 bases.

This clone has only one observation. The gene calls are TRBV9 and TRBJ2-1, with D possibly matching TRBD1 (6 bases). The germline gives CDR1 SGDLS, CDR2 YYNGEE. The germline V and J ends were trimmed by 0 bases and 0 bases, with 7 bases remaining between them. The CDR3 is 15 residues long. CDR3 bases: TGTGCCAGCAGCGTAGTAGGGGGCTCCTACAATGAGCAGTTCTTC. Its protein is CASSVVGGSYNEQFF.

The J gene is TRBJ2-1, the V gene TRBV27; 10 nucleotides agree with TRBD2. CDR3 length: 15 amino acids. Germline V gene data show CDR1 as MNHEY and CDR2 as SMNVEV (reference sequence). The V and J ends lost 5 bases and 6 bases, in that order; junction bases with no gene match: 7. The CDR3 sequence: CASSTRLAGTNEQFF. Here the CDR3 DNA reads TGTGCCAGCAGTACGCGACTAGCGGGCACCAATGAGCAGTTCTTC.